The 7 T cell receptor beta chains below all came from one sample that was sequenced in a study of control samples from healthy donors and cancer patients. The method was immunoSEQ multiplex PCR; TCRdb's version includes in-frame clones alone and lacks a portion of them. Of 140,000 to 150,000 clones in the sample, over 85% were seen once. Sequenced: blood. The receptors originated from a man between 18 and 29 years old in good health.

The rearrangement uses TRBV24-1 and TRBJ2-2, with 7 bases fitting TRBD1. Germline values: CDR1 KGHDR, CDR2 SFDVKD. This CDR3 is built from 14 residues. V was pared by 3 bases and J by 3 bases, with 0 bases of the junction left unmatched. The chain's CDR3 is CATSDDRDTGELFF. The CDR3 DNA reads TGTGCCACCAGTGATGACAGGGACACCGGGGAGCTGTTTTTT.

The V call is TRBV30, the J call TRBJ2-5; no firm D call. The germline V gene has CDR1 GTSNPN and CDR2 SVGIG (reference sequence). The V gene lost 5 bases and the J gene lost 2 bases, with 12 bases spanning the gap. This CDR3 contains 13 residues. The CDR3 region has the DNA TGTGCCTGGGGCTTTTCGGAACAAGAGACCCAGTACTTC. Translated: CAWGFSEQETQYF. The full variable domain, completed using reference TRBV30 and TRBJ2-5, is SQTIHQWPATLVQPVGSPLSLECTVEGTSNPNLYWYRQAAGRGLQLLFYSVGIGQISSEVPQNLSASRPQDRQFILSSKKLLLSDSGFYLCAWGFSEQETQYFGPGTRLLVL.

CDR3 sequence: CASSRGRMNTEAFF. CDR3 sequence (DNA): TGTGCCAGCAGCCGCGGACGGATGAACACTGAAGCTTTCTTT. The chain is built from TRBV3-1 (or the pseudogene TRBV3-2) and TRBJ1-1; D not resolved. Per the germline V gene, CDR1 is LGHDT and CDR2 is YNNKEL (reference sequence). This CDR3 comprises 14 residues. V was pared by 4 bases and J by 0 bases, with 9 bases between.

This chain connects TRBV7-2 to TRBJ1-1, with 7 bases fitting TRBD1. This CDR3 is 15 amino acids long. Per the germline V gene, CDR1 is SGHTA and CDR2 is FQGNSA. The J segment lost 1 base and the V segment lost 2 bases, leaving 4 bases of the junction unmatched. The CDR3 is CASSLPHRGNTEAFF. The CDR3, as DNA: TGTGCCAGCAGCTTACCCCACAGGGGGAACACTGAAGCTTTCTTT.

V gene TRBV19 combines with J gene TRBJ1-5, with TRBD1 matching 7 bases. The germline CDR1 and CDR2 sequences are LNHDA and SQIVND (reference sequence). CDR3 size: 16 residues. V was clipped by 7 bases and J by 2 bases; unmatched bases: 11. Written as DNA, the CDR3 is TGTGCCAGTAATTTAGGTTTAGGACAGGGCAATCAGCCCCAGCATTTT. Amino acids: CASNLGLGQGNQPQHF.

The CDR3 region has the DNA TGTGCCAGCAGCTTAGTCCCGGGGCCCTACAATGAGCAGTTCTTC. It yields the protein CASSLVPGPYNEQFF. The chain has TRBV11-3 and TRBJ2-1; the D gene could be TRBD1 or TRBD2 (5 bases each). Trimming removed 1 base from V and 2 bases from J, with 9 bases in between. The CDR3 has 15 amino acids. Germline-derived CDR1 and CDR2 are SGHNT and YENEEA.

This chain joins TRBV30 and TRBJ1-2; D is ambiguous. The CDR3 length is 11 residues. V was cut by 3 bases and J by 7 bases, with 9 bases left in between. From germline, CDR1 is GTSNPN and CDR2 SVGIG (reference sequence). CDR3: CAWSPLGGYTF. The CDR3 coding sequence is TGTGCCTGGAGCCCCCTTGGTGGCTACACCTTC.